The next 29 T cell receptor beta chains were all read from a single sample in a study of Ad26.COV2.S vaccination and SARS-CoV-2 variants. Here immunoSEQ multiplex PCR was the method, and the copy in TCRdb shows in-frame clones only, minus some. The data show about 350,000 clones, with around 87% seen just once and roughly 3.1% held by the top ten. Documented treatment: around 19 received Ad26.COV2.S at low or high dose, single or two shots; about 5 received placebo; per-sample allocation not given. Sampling was done on day 63 after the first vaccine or placebo injection. The specimen was peripheral blood, collected in a trial of Ad26.COV2.S vaccine versus placebo. Receptor source: a person between 18 and 59 years old who received the Ad26.COV2.S COVID-19 vaccine or a placebo.

This rearrangement joins TRBV29-1 to TRBJ2-7, with D perhaps TRBD1 (5 bases). The length of the CDR3 is 13 residues. Germline lookup yields CDR1 SQVTM and CDR2 ANQGSEA. The ends were cut back, 4 bases at V and 6 bases at J, with 16 bases in the middle. CDR3 region: CSVVGQGGAEQYF. The DNA of the CDR3 is TGCAGCGTTGTGGGGCAGGGTGGAGCCGAGCAGTACTTC.

This sequence joins TRBV29-1 and TRBJ2-7, with D perhaps TRBD1 or TRBD2 (6 bases each). This CDR3 has 13 residues. CDR1 is SQVTM and CDR2 is ANQGSEA in the germline V gene. V was trimmed by 7 bases and J by 5 bases, leaving 18 bases between them. The chain's CDR3 is CSASSWGANEQYF. The CDR3 nucleotides read TGCAGCGCGTCCTCATGGGGGGCGAACGAGCAGTACTTC.

The chain has TRBV11-3 and TRBJ1-2; D call uncertain. V lost 5 bases and J lost 4, with 29 bases in between. Germline-derived CDR1 and CDR2 are SGHNT and YENEEA. CDR3 size: 19 residues. The CDR3 DNA reads as TGTGCCAGCAGCCACATACGGGGAGGCCCAATGACGGGAGTCTATGGCTACACCTTC. Its protein is CASSHIRGGPMTGVYGYTF.

J is TRBJ2-7 and V is TRBV24-1; D is ambiguous. V lost 3 bases, J lost 2 bases, and 7 bases lay in between. In germline, CDR1 is KGHDR, CDR2 SFDVKD. This CDR3 is built from 13 residues. CDR3 amino acids: CATSDVLAYEQYF. CDR3 DNA sequence: TGTGCCACCAGTGATGTTTTGGCCTACGAGCAGTACTTC.

The chain carries TRBV7-8 and TRBJ2-1, with 10 bases that match TRBD2. V lost 4 bases and J lost 1; bases outside the gene matches: 7. From germline, CDR1 is SGHVS and CDR2 FQNEAQ. The CDR3 runs to 17 residues. This chain's CDR3 is CASSSASGGVSYNEQFF. CDR3 DNA sequence: TGTGCCAGCAGCTCCGCTAGCGGGGGAGTTTCCTACAATGAGCAGTTCTTC.

This clone was found many times. The rearrangement joins TRBV2 to TRBJ1-2; no firm D call. This CDR3 has 13 amino acids. CDR1 is SNHLY, CDR2 FYNNEI, per germline. The germline V and J ends were trimmed by 9 bases and 0 bases, with 11 bases remaining between them. The CDR3 nucleotides read TGTGCCAGAGAGCAGACCTCTAACTATGGCTACACCTTC. Its protein is CAREQTSNYGYTF.

The chain recombines TRBV5-1 with TRBJ1-1; D remains unclear. V dropped 0 bases and J dropped 7 bases, with 4 bases sitting between them. Germline lookup yields CDR1 SGHRS and CDR2 YFSETQ. The CDR3 length is 11 residues. The CDR3 DNA sequence: TGCGCCAGCAGCTTGGGGGGTGAAGCTTTCTTT. Amino acids: CASSLGGEAFF.

The CDR3 reads CASSLGTAWNTEAFF. For the CDR3, the DNA is TGTGCCAGCAGCTTAGGGACAGCCTGGAACACTGAAGCTTTCTTT. The chain carries TRBV7-3 and TRBJ1-1, with 7 positions matching TRBD1. The CDR3 runs 15 residues. Germline lookup yields CDR1 SGHTA and CDR2 FQGTGA. With 2 bases clipped from V and 1 base from J, the junction kept 4 bases outside the gene matches.

The gene calls are TRBV18 and TRBJ2-4, with D possibly matching TRBD1 (7 bases). The CDR3 is made up of 15 amino acids. From germline, CDR1 is KGHSH and CDR2 LQKENI. V shed 6 bases and J shed 0 bases, with 12 bases lying between them. CDR3 DNA: TGTGCCAGCTCGCCAGGGGGGCTAGCCAAAAACATTCAGTACTTC. It translates to CASSPGGLAKNIQYF.

The chain employs TRBV5-4 and TRBJ2-7, with D perhaps matching TRBD1 (6 bases). There are 14 residues in the CDR3. V lost 3 bases and J lost 5, with 15 bases in between. CDR1 and CDR2 from the germline V gene are SGHNT and YYREEE (reference sequence). The CDR3 sequence: CASSSTGMLNEQYF. The CDR3 DNA follows: TGTGCCAGCAGCTCAACAGGGATGCTCAACGAGCAGTACTTC.

Concerning this clone itself: The identical CDR3 is also encoded by other nucleotide sequences in the sample. The chain recombines TRBV7-9 with TRBJ1-2, with D possibly being TRBD1 (6 bases). This CDR3 is 14 amino acids long. Looked up from germline, CDR1 is SEHNR and CDR2 is FQNEAQ (reference sequence). V was shortened by 4 bases and J by 2 bases, with 11 bases between the two germline ends. For the CDR3, the DNA is TGTGCCAGCAGCTCCCGACAGGCAAACTATGGCTACACCTTC. Residues: CASSSRQANYGYTF.

The table lists this clone with a few counts. The gene calls are TRBV3-1 (or the pseudogene TRBV3-2) and TRBJ1-1; D remains unclear. Looked up from germline, CDR1 is LGHDT and CDR2 is YNNKEL (reference sequence). V was shortened by 0 bases and J by 10 bases, with 12 bases between the two germline ends. The CDR3 is 13 residues long. The CDR3 reads CASSQDRGSGAFF. In DNA, the CDR3 is TGTGCCAGCAGCCAAGATCGAGGGTCGGGAGCTTTCTTT.

In DNA form, the CDR3 reads TGTGCCAGCAGCCAACTTAAAACGGGGGCGGCAGATACGCAGTATTTT. The encoded protein is CASSQLKTGAADTQYF. The chain couples TRBV4-2 to TRBJ2-3; D may match TRBD1 or TRBD2 (6 bases each). The CDR3 sequence is 16 residues long. The germline CDR1 and CDR2 sequences are LGHNA and YNFKEQ. Deletions cut 2 bases from V and 4 bases from J, with 16 bases between.

To note about this clone: The same CDR3 is also encoded by other DNA sequences in this sample. The chain is built from TRBV18 and TRBJ1-2; the D is unclear. This CDR3 comprises 13 residues. The germline gives CDR1 KGHSH, CDR2 LQKENI. V was cut by 3 bases and J by 2 bases, with 7 bases left in between. The CDR3 DNA reads as TGTGCCAGCTCACCCGAACAAAACTATGGCTACACCTTC. This sequence encodes CASSPEQNYGYTF.

This clone was observed a handful of times. The chain employs TRBV5-1 and TRBJ2-7; the D gene is possibly TRBD1 (6 bases). The CDR3 loop spans 14 amino acids. CDR1 and CDR2 (germline): SGHRS, YFSETQ. The V and J ends lost 0 bases and 7 bases respectively, with 14 bases between them. CDR3 protein: CASSLEADRPEQYF. For the CDR3, the DNA is TGCGCCAGCAGCTTGGAGGCGGACAGACCAGAGCAGTACTTC.

The gene calls are TRBV7-9 and TRBJ2-7; 8 bases are shared with TRBD1. This CDR3 region has 14 residues. V was pared by 5 bases and J by 4 bases, with 7 bases of the junction left unmatched. Germline CDR1 is SEHNR and CDR2 is FQNEAQ (reference sequence). CDR3 nucleotides: TGTGCCAGCAGCCCAGTTGGACAGGGATACGAGCAGTACTTC. Translated, it gives CASSPVGQGYEQYF.

This chain links TRBV7-3 with TRBJ2-5; the match to TRBD1 covers 7 bases. The CDR3 has 14 residues. Germline V gives CDR1 SGHTA, CDR2 FQGTGA. Trimming removed 7 bases from V and 5 bases from J; junction bases left unmatched: 10. The CDR3 DNA follows: TGTGCCAGCACCTTGGGACAGACTAACGAGACCCAGTACTTC. Translating gives CASTLGQTNETQYF.

This clone came up once. V gene TRBV10-3 combines with J gene TRBJ1-3; the D is unclear. Germline V gene data show CDR1 as ENHRY and CDR2 as SYGVKD. The CDR3 extends over 16 amino acids. Trimming cost V 10 bases and J 4 bases, with 23 bases left between them. CDR3 loop: CATYSSDGPPGNTIYF. The DNA of the CDR3 is TGTGCCACCTATTCGTCGGACGGACCTCCGGGAAACACCATATATTTT.

CDR3 loop: CASSQAGQGVQWGWSYNSPLHF. The CDR3 coding sequence is TGTGCCAGCAGCCAAGCGGGACAGGGGGTTCAATGGGGCTGGTCCTATAATTCACCCCTCCACTTT. The chain links TRBV3-1 (or the pseudogene TRBV3-2) to TRBJ1-6, with 11 nucleotides matching TRBD1. With V trimmed by 1 base and J by 1 base, 15 bases remained unmatched. Germline V gene lookup returns CDR1 LGHDT and CDR2 YNNKEL (reference sequence). CDR3 length equals 22 residues.

The chain carries TRBV6-1 and TRBJ1-5; D is uncertain. This CDR3 is built from 15 residues. V was cut by 1 base and J by 0 bases, with 7 bases left in between. Germline lookup yields CDR1 MNHNS and CDR2 SASEGT. Written as DNA, the CDR3 is TGTGCCAGCAGTGAAGTTACGGTTAGCAATCAGCCCCAGCATTTT. It encodes CASSEVTVSNQPQHF.

The chain carries TRBV2 and TRBJ2-5; D may be TRBD2 (5 bases). Germline CDR1 reads SNHLY; CDR2 reads FYNNEI. The V and J ends lost 2 bases and 3 bases respectively, with 13 bases between them. The length of the CDR3 is 15 residues. This CDR3 is CASSELSTTKETQYF. Written as DNA, the CDR3 is TGTGCCAGCAGTGAACTTTCAACGACTAAAGAGACCCAGTACTTC.

CDR3 bases: TGTGCCTGGGCCAAAGGGGGGCCGGGCGAAGCTTTCTTT. It specifies CAWAKGGPGEAFF. The J gene is TRBJ1-1, the V gene TRBV30; the D gene is possibly TRBD1 (6 bases). The CDR3 is made up of 13 amino acids. V lost 5 bases to trimming and J lost 8 bases, with 18 bases between them. The germline gives CDR1 GTSNPN, CDR2 SVGIG (reference sequence).

This clone appeared once. The rearrangement joins TRBV4-3 to TRBJ1-2; D uncertain. V lost 0 bases and J lost 8, with 16 bases in between. Germline V gene sequence: CDR1 LGHNA, CDR2 YSLEER. This CDR3 comprises 15 residues. The CDR3 region has the DNA TGCGCCAGCAGCCAAGAGGCACCGCCTTGGGAGGGCTACACCTTC. Its translation is CASSQEAPPWEGYTF.

V is TRBV6-1 and J is TRBJ2-1; a possible D gene is TRBD2 (5 bases). CDR3 length: 12 amino acids. Germline-derived CDR1 and CDR2 are MNHNS and SASEGT. The ends were cut back, 2 bases at V and 16 bases at J, with 15 bases in the middle. The CDR3, as DNA: TGTGCCAGCAGTGAAAGCAATACTAGACATTTCTTC. Translated: CASSESNTRHFF.

This clone was observed once. The chain recombines TRBV5-1 with TRBJ1-2, with 8 positions matching TRBD1. Germline V gives CDR1 SGHRS, CDR2 YFSETQ. V dropped 4 bases and J dropped 5; count of bases not matched to a gene: 22. The CDR3 is 19 amino acids. The CDR3 here is CASSPGGPGQVRSPYGYTF. The CDR3 DNA reads as TGCGCCAGCAGCCCGGGAGGCCCGGGACAGGTGAGGTCCCCATATGGCTACACCTTC.

The chain recombines TRBV7-2 with TRBJ1-2, with a weak D call TRBD1 (5 bases). The germline CDR1 and CDR2 sequences are SGHTA and FQGNSA. This CDR3 spans 15 amino acids. V gave up 4 bases and J gave up 3 bases, with 15 bases separating them. The CDR3 sequence: CASSSQGLLHYGYTF. DNA for the CDR3: TGTGCCAGCAGCTCCCAGGGTCTCCTCCACTATGGCTACACCTTC.

Worth noting for this clone: The junction departs from the called germline gene at one end, perhaps through a read error. The rearrangement joins TRBV15 to TRBJ1-4; 7 bases fit TRBD1. CDR1 is LNHNV, CDR2 YYDKDF, per germline (reference sequence). This CDR3 is built from 14 residues. The CDR3 sequence: CATSGDRVVEKLFF. For the CDR3, the DNA is TGTGCCACCAGCGGAGACAGGGTGGTCGAAAAACTGTTTTTT.

The gene calls are TRBV5-1 and TRBJ2-7; D uncertain. The CDR3 totals 12 residues. The germline V and J ends were trimmed by 0 bases and 3 bases, with 4 bases remaining between them. The germline gives CDR1 SGHRS, CDR2 YFSETQ. The DNA for the CDR3 is TGCGCCAGCAGCTTGGACCGCTACGAGCAGTACTTC. It codes for CASSLDRYEQYF.

The chain recombines TRBV3-1 (or the pseudogene TRBV3-2) with TRBJ1-2, with D perhaps TRBD1 (6 bases). CDR3 length equals 15 residues. V lost 2 bases and J 4 bases, leaving 14 bases between the germline ends. Germline loops: CDR1 LGHDT, CDR2 YNNKEL (reference sequence). CDR3 DNA sequence: TGTGCCAGCAGCCAATCATCGTGGGGGGCCTATGGCTACACCTTC. Translated: CASSQSSWGAYGYTF.